This T cell receptor (beta chain) was profiled in a study of T cell responses to AZD1222 COVID-19 vaccine. Concerning this clone: Its antigen is not identified.

Notes on the study in general: Rises in breadth and depth of Spike-specific TCRs came after two AZD1222 doses. Repertoires in all cases were sampled only once the peak T cell response had passed. Unmutated variant regions are reportedly the target of nearly half of TCRs that are spike-specific. With dominance at 160-218 and 743-854, vaccine-associated CD4 TCRs spanned spike.

Germline loops: CDR1 SNHLY, CDR2 FYNNEI. This CDR3 has 16 amino acids. Germline trimming cut 5 bases from V and 9 bases from J; bases unmatched to any gene: 12. Sequenced by immunoSEQ multiplex PCR; TCRdb stores in-frame clones only, minus some. Here the sample spans about 110,000 clones, about 82% being singletons. The sample consisted of peripheral blood, taken on day 0 of AZD1222 vaccination. This chain uses TRBV2 with TRBJ2-7; 14 positions match TRBD2. The source is an adult in good health. The CDR3 is CASSTGLAGGGVPQYF. The CDR3 DNA reads as TGTGCCAGCAGTACTGGACTAGCGGGGGGCGGGGTCCCGCAGTACTTC. Drawing the rest from reference TRBV2 and TRBJ2-7, the complete variable domain is EPEVTQTPSHQVTQMGQEVILRCVPISNHLYFYWYRQILGQKVEFLVSFYNNEISEKSEIFDDQFSVERPDGSNFTLKIRSTKLEDSAMYFCASSTGLAGGGVPQYFGPGTRLTVT.